Listed below are T cell receptor beta chains from one sample, sequenced in a study of cytomegalovirus exposure and HLA in healthy donors. This table comes from immunoSEQ multiplex PCR, and its TCRdb copy is limited to in-frame clones, with some not included. The sample has around 98,000 clones, 69% seen once; the top ten hold about 1.3%. Sequencing was carried out using PBMCs. The receptors originated from a female donor in good health and CMV-seronegative. The CDR3 runs from the conserved cysteine through the conserved F or W. D genes are given only for firm matches.

TRBV11-2 TRBD1 CASSPPTGTLYEQYF
TRBV10-1 - CASSEGGIEADTQYF
TRBV5-1 TRBD2 CASSRTSGGGYNEQFF
TRBV28 - CASSTAGRRFTEAFF
TRBV28 - CASSLWRQGNTEAFF
TRBV28 TRBD1 CASSLTGTENTEAFF
TRBV10-1 TRBD2 CASSEGLLAGVSNEQFF
TRBV30 - CAWTNEGLTYNEQFF
TRBV7-9 - CASSFGGGSGNTIYF
TRBV19 TRBD2 CASSIPLPSGRGSGELFF
TRBV30 - CAWGRGREKLFF
TRBV2 TRBD1 CASRTTGNQPQHF
TRBV5-4 TRBD1 CASSSDRGRINEQFF
TRBV5-1 - CASSLGQANTEAFF
TRBV2 TRBD1 CASRMDRGTEAFF
TRBV28 - CASSLSAGDSNQPQHF
TRBV10-3 TRBD1 CAISESPLKTGVNTEAFF
TRBV6-1 TRBD1 CASSARDREGYTEAFF
TRBV5-1 - CASRQDPRSTDTQYF
TRBV12-5 TRBD1 CASDQTGGLRNTEAFF
TRBV11-3 TRBD2 CASSPRTSGVPVYEQYF
TRBV13 - CASSLGLNRAPQQETQYF
TRBV27 TRBD1 CASSRSGQSSYEQYF
TRBV11-3 - CASSLGAPVPVDEQYF
TRBV6-1 TRBD1 CASSAPRDREHEQYF
TRBV30 - CAWRLQGRTNEKLFF
TRBV19 TRBD1 CASSFRQGEAFF
TRBV18 TRBD1 CASLGQNINTEAFF
TRBV15 TRBD2 CATSSSGGPYEQYF
TRBV5-6 TRBD1 CASSLGQGFFTEAFF
TRBV5-4 TRBD1 CASSTGQRSTYEQYF
TRBV30 TRBD1 CAWSDNARQGASGNTIYF
TRBV7-9 TRBD2 CASSQQRTSGRLTDTQYF
TRBV10-3 TRBD1 CAISETDRGSYEQYF
TRBV6-6 - CASSYAVRPLGTEAFF
TRBV7-8 - CASSLDTLYEQYF
TRBV6-1 - CASKDGSGSYNEQFF
TRBV5-1 - CASSLGVQKQETQYF
TRBV12-5 TRBD2 CASGLARLARYEQYF
TRBV2 TRBD2 CASSESGGPFYEQYF
TRBV29-1 - CSVDPTGLNTEAFF
TRBV10-2 TRBD1 CASSEPGQGVGMNTEAFF
TRBV10-3 - CAISESAGQQYF
TRBV2 - CASSFYEQYF
TRBV19 TRBD1 CASRDRAGYSNQPQHF
TRBV10-2 - CASSNQGWNEQYF
TRBV10-3 - CAISGGLGSSYEQYF
TRBV5-6 TRBD2 CASSFGGNSEQYF
TRBV19 TRBD1 CASKIGTGAQIGTDTQYF
TRBV27 TRBD1 CASSLNTGGVSEKLFF
TRBV19 - CASSRKYEQFF
TRBV28 TRBD1 CASSLRGLNEKLFF
TRBV7-9 - CASSSSPSYEQYF